This T cell receptor (beta chain) emerged from a study of cytomegalovirus exposure and HLA in healthy donors. Across the study: Most donors, 70% to 85% of some 400 genotyped, fell in the Caucasian-associated ancestry cluster.

With respect to this clone: Its cognate antigen is unknown.

Germline V gives CDR1 MNHNY, CDR2 SVGAGI (reference sequence). The CDR3 is 15 amino acids. Losses at the gene ends were 5 bases for V and 2 bases for J; bases not matched to a gene: 7. The PCR ran on 60 Vbeta and 13 Jbeta primers. The method was immunoSEQ multiplex PCR; TCRdb's version includes in-frame clones alone and lacks a portion of them. The sample consists of about 240,000 clones, roughly 82% of them appearing once. Study-wide results and limits: In a later analysis, across HLA loci, associated TCR counts were highest for DRB1, lowest for HLA-C.

Healthy bone marrow donors made up the donors. The chain has TRBV6-6 and TRBJ1-2; 8 bases agree with TRBD1. Sequencing was performed on PBMCs. This TCR came from a woman aged 40 to 55 in good health and CMV-seropositive. The CDR3 DNA reads as TGTGCCAGCAGTACTTCCCACAGGGGGAACTATGGCTACACCTTC. Protein product: CASSTSHRGNYGYTF.